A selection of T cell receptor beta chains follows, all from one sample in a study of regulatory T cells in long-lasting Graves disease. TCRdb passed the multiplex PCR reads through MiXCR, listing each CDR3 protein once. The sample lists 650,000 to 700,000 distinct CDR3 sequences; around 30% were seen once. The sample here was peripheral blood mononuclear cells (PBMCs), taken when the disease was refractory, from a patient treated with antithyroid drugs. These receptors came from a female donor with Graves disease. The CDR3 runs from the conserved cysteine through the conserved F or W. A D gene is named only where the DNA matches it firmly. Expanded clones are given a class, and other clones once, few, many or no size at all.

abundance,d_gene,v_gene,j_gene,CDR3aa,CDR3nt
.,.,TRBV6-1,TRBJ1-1,CASSGVPDPEAFF,TGTGCCAGCAGTGGAGTCCCAGATCCCGAAGCTTTCTTT
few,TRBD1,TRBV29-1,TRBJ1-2,CSVGEGQNYGYTF,TGCAGCGTTGGGGAGGGACAGAACTATGGCTACACCTTC
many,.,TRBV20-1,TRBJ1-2,CSAPDISNYGYTF,TGCAGTGCGCCGGACATTTCTAACTATGGCTACACCTTC
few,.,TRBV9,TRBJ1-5,CASSGLQGSPQHF,TGTGCCAGCAGCGGGTTACAGGGTTCGCCCCAGCATTTT
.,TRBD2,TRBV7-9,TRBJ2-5,CASSLGAPTGGDQETQYF,TGTGCCAGCAGCTTAGGGGCCCCCACGGGAGGTGACCAAGAGACCCAGTACTTC
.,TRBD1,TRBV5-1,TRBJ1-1,CASSYGQGGGTEAFF,TGCGCCAGCAGCTATGGACAGGGAGGAGGAACTGAAGCTTTCTTT
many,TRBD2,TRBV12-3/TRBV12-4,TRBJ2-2,CASSGSGRVSNTGELFF,TGTGCCAGCAGTGGTAGCGGGAGGGTTTCAAACACCGGGGAGCTGTTTTTT
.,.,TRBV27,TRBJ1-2,CASSRAGQYYGYTF,TGTGCCAGCAGCCGTGCGGGACAATACTATGGCTACACCTTC
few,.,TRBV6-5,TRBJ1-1,CASSYSSSGGTEAFF,TGTGCCAGCAGTTACTCCAGTTCTGGGGGCACTGAAGCTTTCTTT
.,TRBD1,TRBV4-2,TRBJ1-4,CASSQDLRGTNEKLFF,TGTGCCAGCAGCCAAGATCTCAGGGGGACTAATGAAAAACTGTTTTTT
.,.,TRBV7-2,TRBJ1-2,CASSLTGTTGYTF,TGTGCCAGCAGCTTAACAGGGACAACGGGCTACACCTTC
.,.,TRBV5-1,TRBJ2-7,CASSSTGPIGAYEQYF,TGCGCCAGCAGCTCTACAGGACCTATTGGGGCGTACGAGCAGTACTTC
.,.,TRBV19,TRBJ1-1,CASSNHPNTEAFF,TGTGCCAGTAGTAACCACCCGAACACTGAAGCTTTCTTT
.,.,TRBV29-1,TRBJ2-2,CSAVDTGELFF,TGCAGCGCCGTCGACACCGGGGAGCTGTTTTTT
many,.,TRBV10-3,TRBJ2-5,CAISDGLGETQYF,TGTGCCATCAGTGACGGGCTGGGGGAGACCCAGTACTTC
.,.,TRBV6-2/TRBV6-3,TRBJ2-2,CASSSASGATGELFF,TGTGCCAGCAGTTCTGCTTCGGGGGCGACCGGGGAGCTGTTTTTT
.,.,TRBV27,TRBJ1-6,CASSPGGDSYNSPLHF,TGTGCCAGCAGCCCCGGGGGGGACTCCTATAATTCACCCCTCCACTTT
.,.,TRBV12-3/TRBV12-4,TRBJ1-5,CASSLGQAGSNQPQHF,TGTGCCAGCAGTTTAGGCCAAGCGGGCAGCAATCAGCCCCAGCATTTT